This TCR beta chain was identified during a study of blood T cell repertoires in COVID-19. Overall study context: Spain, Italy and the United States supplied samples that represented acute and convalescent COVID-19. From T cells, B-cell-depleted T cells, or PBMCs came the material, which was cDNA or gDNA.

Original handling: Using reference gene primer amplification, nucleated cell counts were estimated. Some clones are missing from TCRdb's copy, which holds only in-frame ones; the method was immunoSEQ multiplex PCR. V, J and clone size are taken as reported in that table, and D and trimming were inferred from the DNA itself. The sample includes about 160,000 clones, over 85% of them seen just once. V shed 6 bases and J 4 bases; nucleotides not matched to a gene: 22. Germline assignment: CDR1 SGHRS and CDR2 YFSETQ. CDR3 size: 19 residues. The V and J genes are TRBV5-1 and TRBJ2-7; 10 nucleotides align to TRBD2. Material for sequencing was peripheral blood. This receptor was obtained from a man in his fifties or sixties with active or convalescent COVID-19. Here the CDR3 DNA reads TGCGCCAGCACTTTAGCGGGAGGCCCTGGGGACGGTTCGGGATACGAGCAGTACTTC. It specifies CASTLAGGPGDGSGYEQYF.